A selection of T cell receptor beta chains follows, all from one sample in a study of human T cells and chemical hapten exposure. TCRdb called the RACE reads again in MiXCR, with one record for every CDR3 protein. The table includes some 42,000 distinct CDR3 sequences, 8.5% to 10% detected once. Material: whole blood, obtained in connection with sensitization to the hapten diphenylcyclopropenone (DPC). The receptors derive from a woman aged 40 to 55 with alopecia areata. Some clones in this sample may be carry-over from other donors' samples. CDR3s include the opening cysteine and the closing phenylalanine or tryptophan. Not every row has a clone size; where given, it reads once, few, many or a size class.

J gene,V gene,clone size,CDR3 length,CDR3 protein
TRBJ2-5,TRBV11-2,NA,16,CASSSLGGLGEETQYF
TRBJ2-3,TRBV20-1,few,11,CSAPRSSTQYF
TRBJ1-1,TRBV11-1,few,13,CASRLTSSTEAFF
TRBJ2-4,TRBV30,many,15,CAWSADILAKNIQYF
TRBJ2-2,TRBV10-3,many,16,CASASDTRLNTGELFF
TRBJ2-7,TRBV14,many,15,CASSQGGTGYREQYF
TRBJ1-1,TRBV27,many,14,CASSLDRVNSEAFF
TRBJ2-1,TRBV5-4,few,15,CASSLGLGGYNEQFF
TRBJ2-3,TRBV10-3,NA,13,CASSRDSTDTQYF
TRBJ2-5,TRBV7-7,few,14,CASSPGLAVRAQYF
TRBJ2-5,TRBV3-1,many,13,CASSPSGQETQYF